A single sample gave rise to the 13 T cell receptor beta chains below, sequenced in a study of Ad26.COV2.S vaccination and SARS-CoV-2 variants. The protocol was immunoSEQ multiplex PCR, while the TCRdb copy is restricted to in-frame clones and leaves out a portion. The repertoire has some 350,000 clones, about 90% of them found once; the top ten carry around 4%. Sequenced here: peripheral blood, sampled after recovery from COVID-19. These receptors all stem from a human donor who had recovered from COVID-19.

The DNA of the CDR3 is TGTGCCAGCTCACCAACCCGTACAGGGATCCACGAGCAGTACTTC. It is translated as CASSPTRTGIHEQYF. The chain is built from TRBV18 and TRBJ2-7; tentative D call: TRBD1 (6 bases). Germline assignment: CDR1 KGHSH and CDR2 LQKENI. The CDR3 has 15 amino acids. Trimming stripped 2 bases from V and 5 bases from J, with 16 bases between.

The chain is built from TRBV5-6 and TRBJ2-7; possible D gene TRBD1, 5 bases. The CDR3 runs 15 residues. The germline gives CDR1 SGHDT, CDR2 YYEEEE. Trimming removed 0 bases at V and 0 bases at J, with 10 bases between. The CDR3 protein is CASSLVQGSSYEQYF. CDR3 nucleotides: TGTGCCAGCAGCTTGGTCCAGGGAAGCTCCTACGAGCAGTACTTC.

V usage is TRBV7-2 and J usage is TRBJ1-4; TRBD1 aligns across 10 bases. The CDR3 contains 15 residues. Losses at the gene ends were 5 bases for V and 8 bases for J; bases not matched to a gene: 8. Germline loops: CDR1 SGHTA, CDR2 FQGNSA. The CDR3 region has the DNA TGTGCCAGCAGCCCGGACAGGGGGTGGGAGGAAAAACTGTTTTTT. Its translation: CASSPDRGWEEKLFF.

V gene TRBV6-2 or TRBV6-3 combines with J gene TRBJ1-2, with D possibly matching TRBD1 (6 bases). V dropped 6 bases and J dropped 8 bases, with 13 bases sitting between them. Germline CDR1 is MNHEY and CDR2 is SVGEGT. This CDR3 is built from 12 residues. As DNA, the CDR3 is TGTGCCAGCAGCCAGGGGCAGCGGGGCTACACCTTC. Translation gives CASSQGQRGYTF.

V is TRBV5-6 and J is TRBJ1-3, with TRBD1 matching 7 bases. CDR3 length equals 14 residues. V lost 1 base to trimming and J lost 5 bases; unmatched junction nucleotides: 3. The germline gives CDR1 SGHDT, CDR2 YYEEEE. DNA of the CDR3: TGTGCCAGCAGCTTGAGGGGGCGAAGAAACACCATATATTTT. The encoded protein is CASSLRGRRNTIYF.

The chain couples TRBV5-1 to TRBJ2-1; D tentatively fits TRBD1 or TRBD2 (5 bases each). This CDR3 is 15 amino acids long. Trimming took off 1 base at V and 1 base at J, with 9 bases between the two ends. Germline V gives CDR1 SGHRS, CDR2 YFSETQ. The CDR3 is CASSLLGVSYNEQFF. The CDR3 coding sequence is TGCGCCAGCAGCTTGTTGGGGGTTTCCTACAATGAGCAGTTCTTC.

V gene TRBV4-3 combines with J gene TRBJ2-3; unclear D gene. This CDR3 has 13 amino acids. CDR1 is LGHNA, CDR2 YSLEER, per germline. Trimming left V 2 bases short and J 6 bases short, with 9 bases between. As DNA, the CDR3 is TGCGCCAGCAGCCAATTAAACGGGGATACGCAGTATTTT. Translated, it gives CASSQLNGDTQYF.

This clone has just a few counts. The CDR3 region is CASSPAGFGPTF. The CDR3, as DNA: TGTGCCAGCAGCCCGGCCGGGTTTGGACCCACCTTC. The chain links TRBV7-2 to TRBJ1-2, with D uncertain. There are 12 residues in the CDR3. V lost 5 bases to trimming and J lost 13 bases, with 17 bases between them. Germline-derived CDR1 and CDR2 are SGHTA and FQGNSA.

The chain employs TRBV6-6 and TRBJ1-2; maybe TRBD1 (5 bases). The CDR3 sequence is 15 residues long. The V and J ends lost 6 bases and 5 bases respectively, with 19 bases between them. The germline V gene encodes CDR1 MNHNY and CDR2 SVGAGI (reference sequence). The CDR3 spells CASRYDIGTAYGYTF. In DNA, the CDR3 is TGTGCCAGCAGATACGATATTGGGACGGCGTATGGCTACACCTTC.

This clone appeared once. This chain uses TRBV5-1 with TRBJ1-1; D unclear. This CDR3 has 14 residues. Trimming cost V 1 base and J 0 bases, with 7 bases left between them. CDR1 and CDR2 (germline): SGHRS, YFSETQ. The CDR3 loop reads CASSLRLMNTEAFF. CDR3 DNA: TGCGCCAGCAGCTTGCGTTTGATGAACACTGAAGCTTTCTTT.

The J gene is TRBJ1-1, the V gene TRBV4-1; D is uncertain. CDR1 is MGHRA, CDR2 YSYEKL, per germline. V gave up 0 bases and J gave up 10 bases, with 9 bases separating them. The CDR3 covers 12 residues. CDR3 residues: CASSQDPAGAFF. CDR3 DNA sequence: TGCGCCAGCAGCCAAGACCCTGCGGGAGCTTTCTTT.

The V call is TRBV29-1, the J call TRBJ1-1; D might be TRBD1 (6 bases). CDR1 and CDR2 from the germline V gene are SQVTM and ANQGSEA. The CDR3 extends over 13 amino acids. Trimming cost V 7 bases and J 4 bases, with 16 bases left between them. DNA for the CDR3: TGCAGCGCCTCTCGAGGGGGTCTCACTGAAGCTTTCTTT. As protein: CSASRGGLTEAFF.

The V and J genes are TRBV3-1 (or the pseudogene TRBV3-2) and TRBJ2-3; D is ambiguous. The CDR3 sequence is 15 residues long. The V end was cut by 3 bases, the J end by 0 bases, with 10 bases between. Germline CDR1 reads LGHDT; CDR2 reads YNNKEL (reference sequence). The CDR3 DNA sequence: TGTGCCAGCAGCCACCCGTTCGCTAGCACAGATACGCAGTATTTT. This codes for CASSHPFASTDTQYF.